This TCR beta chain was identified during a study of blood T cell repertoires in COVID-19. Study at large: Both acute and convalescent COVID-19 samples were obtained from the United States, Italy and Spain.

The germline V and J ends were trimmed by 1 base and 11 bases, with 6 bases remaining between them. Germline V CDR1 and CDR2: MNHNS, SASEGT. CDR3 length equals 12 residues. In the source study's methods: Estimation of nucleated cell counts was performed using reference gene primer amplification. The table came from immunoSEQ multiplex PCR; TCRdb's copy has only in-frame clones and leaves some out. Clonal size and the V and J genes are those of that table, whereas D and trimming came from the DNA. The data show about 410,000 clones, about 92% seen once. Clinical history reported by participants formed the basis on which cohorts were assigned.

This clonotype was obtained from a man younger than 30 who had recovered from COVID-19. The source material was PBMCs or T cells enriched from blood (not recorded which). The chain has TRBV6-1 and TRBJ1-6; D unclear. The CDR3 region is CASSEVAAPLHF. CDR3 DNA: TGTGCCAGCAGTGAAGTAGCAGCACCCCTCCACTTT.